The rows below give T cell receptor beta chains drawn from one sample of a study of metastatic and nonmetastatic thyroid tumors. TCRdb reprocessed the PCR reads via MiXCR. The sample carries under 25,000 clones, 22% recorded once. Sequencing was performed on adjacent normal tissue. These receptors were obtained from a female donor with papillary thyroid cancer or a benign thyroid nodule (not recorded which). Some clones in this sample may be carry-over from other donors' samples. Both conserved end residues are part of each CDR3. A D gene is named only where the DNA matches it firmly. The size of a clone is reported for some rows only, either as once, few or many, or as a class for expanded clones.

V	size	D	J	DNA	CDR3
TRBV20-1	.	.	TRBJ2-7	TGCAGTGCTAGATATCCGCTGGGGGCCTACGAGCAGTACTTC	CSARYPLGAYEQYF
TRBV12-3/TRBV12-4	.	.	TRBJ2-1	TGTGCCAGCACACGGAGGAATGAGCAGTTCTTC	CASTRRNEQFF
TRBV4-3	.	TRBD1	TRBJ1-2	TGCGCCAGCAGCCAAGGGACAGGTCGTGTGTATGGCTACACCTTC	CASSQGTGRVYGYTF
TRBV12-3/TRBV12-4	.	TRBD1	TRBJ1-3	TGTGCCAGCAGTTACAGGGGTTTCGGAAACACCATATATTTT	CASSYRGFGNTIYF
TRBV7-9	.	.	TRBJ1-1	TGTGCCAGCAGCTTCGGACAGACTGCCACTGAAGCTTTCTTT	CASSFGQTATEAFF
TRBV10-3	few	TRBD2	TRBJ2-2	TGTGCCATCGGGGGTAGCGGGGGGGCGAACACCGGGGAGCTGTTTTTT	CAIGGSGGANTGELFF
TRBV2	many	.	TRBJ1-2	TGTGCCAGCAGTGGAGGGTTTCAGGGAATAGGAGGCTACACCTTC	CASSGGFQGIGGYTF
TRBV6-1	few	.	TRBJ1-1	TGTGCCAGCACCTACAAGGCGAACACTGAAGCTTTCTTT	CASTYKANTEAFF
TRBV28	few	TRBD2	TRBJ2-1	TGTGCCAGCAGTCTCCAACTAGCGGTCGTACCGATGGAGCAGTTCTTC	CASSLQLAVVPMEQFF
TRBV5-1	.	TRBD1	TRBJ2-3	TGCGCCAGCACTCGCGGACAGGGCACAGATACGCAGTATTTT	CASTRGQGTDTQYF
TRBV15	many	.	TRBJ1-5	TGTGCCACCAGATTAGGGGGTCAGCAGCCCCAGCATTTT	CATRLGGQQPQHF
TRBV19	.	TRBD1	TRBJ1-6	TGTGCCAGTAGTGTTGACAGGGGCAATTCACCCCTCCACTTT	CASSVDRGNSPLHF
TRBV10-3	.	.	TRBJ2-2	TGTGTCATCAGTGAGAGGTCCCCCCCGGGGGAGCTGTTTTTT	CVISERSPPGELFF
TRBV28	.	.	TRBJ2-2	TGTGCCAGCAGTTCTAGCGTACGGGTGTTGAGGGAGCTGTTTTTT	CASSSSVRVLRELFF
TRBV2	few	TRBD2	TRBJ2-3	TGTGCCAGCGCTACGGGGGGGCCTGATAGAGATACGCAGTATTTT	CASATGGPDRDTQYF
TRBV6-1	.	.	TRBJ1-1	TGTGCCAGCAGCGCCTTCAGGGAAAACACTGAAGCTTTCTTT	CASSAFRENTEAFF
TRBV7-2	medium-sized	.	TRBJ1-2	TGTGCCAGCAGCTCCCCCCGCGAGGAGAGCTATGGCTACACCTTC	CASSSPREESYGYTF
TRBV20-1	.	TRBD2	TRBJ2-7	TGCAGTGCTAGAGTCTGGACTAGCGGGACAGGGTTCTACGAGCAGTACTTC	CSARVWTSGTGFYEQYF
TRBV6-5	few	TRBD1	TRBJ2-1	TGTGCCAGCAGTTACTCGAAACAGGGGGACAATGAGCAGTTCTTC	CASSYSKQGDNEQFF
TRBV6-2/TRBV6-3	few	TRBD1	TRBJ2-7	TGTGCCAGCAGTTACAGGGGGCGAACCTACGAGCAGTACTTC	CASSYRGRTYEQYF
TRBV11-2	.	.	TRBJ2-3	TGTGCCAGCAGCTTGGCTCTTACCACTAGAGGCACAGATACGCAGTATTTT	CASSLALTTRGTDTQYF
TRBV6-1	few	TRBD1	TRBJ1-4	TGTGCCAGCAGTGAAAGGACAGGGGGAGAAAAACTGTTTTTT	CASSERTGGEKLFF
TRBV28	few	TRBD1	TRBJ2-3	TGTGCCAGCGGTTTTCGACAGGGAAGGGATACGCAGTATTTT	CASGFRQGRDTQYF
TRBV27	.	TRBD1	TRBJ1-6	TGTGCCAGCAGTTTCCTAACAGGGGTTAATTCACCCCTCCACTTT	CASSFLTGVNSPLHF
TRBV15	few	.	TRBJ1-1	TGTGCCACCAGCTCGAGCTACAGGGATGGGAACACTGAAGCTTTCTTT	CATSSSYRDGNTEAFF
TRBV6-2/TRBV6-3	few	TRBD2	TRBJ2-1	TGTGCCAGCAGAATAGCGGGAGGGAACAATGAGCAGTTCTTC	CASRIAGGNNEQFF
TRBV20-1	medium-sized	TRBD1	TRBJ2-7	TGCAGTGCTAGCTTCCAGGGGGTGGAGTACTTC	CSASFQGVEYF
TRBV4-3	.	.	TRBJ1-1	TGCGCCAGCAGCCTTGCGGAGGACACTGAAGCTTTCTTT	CASSLAEDTEAFF
TRBV3-1	many	.	TRBJ2-5	TGTGCCAGCAGCCAAAGGAACGAAAGAGAGACCCAGTACTTC	CASSQRNERETQYF
TRBV6-1	.	TRBD1	TRBJ1-4	TGTGCCAGCAGACTTACAGGGGCTGGTGGTGAAAAACTGTTTTTT	CASRLTGAGGEKLFF
TRBV25-1	.	.	TRBJ2-1	TGTGCCAGCAGTCTTAGCGGTTCCCCCGCCAATGAGCAGTTCTTC	CASSLSGSPANEQFF
TRBV11-2	many	.	TRBJ2-1	TGTGCCAGCAGCTTAGATGGGGGGCTAGCGGCAATAAACAATGAGCAGTTCTTC	CASSLDGGLAAINNEQFF
TRBV12-3/TRBV12-4	.	.	TRBJ2-7	TGTGCCAGCAAGGGTCCTGGGAGCTCCTACGAGCAGTACTTC	CASKGPGSSYEQYF
TRBV10-1	few	.	TRBJ2-2	TGCGCCAGCACCGCTACCCGGTATACCGGGGAGCTGTTTTTT	CASTATRYTGELFF
TRBV6-1	.	TRBD1	TRBJ1-5	TGTGCCAGCAGGGCAGGGGGCAGCAATCAGCCCCAGCATTTT	CASRAGGSNQPQHF
TRBV20-1	.	.	TRBJ1-2	TGCAGTGATAGAGGCTATGGCTACACCTTC	CSDRGYGYTF
TRBV9	many	.	TRBJ1-1	TGTGCCAGCAGCGGTCGGGGAGACACTGAAGCTTTCTTT	CASSGRGDTEAFF
TRBV6-1	.	TRBD1	TRBJ1-2	TGTGCCAGCAGTGGTATGGGACAGGGGCCAGCTAACTATGGCTACACCTTC	CASSGMGQGPANYGYTF
TRBV27	.	.	TRBJ2-7	TGTGCCAGCAAAATACCCGCCGGGACCATTTTGTTC	CASKIPAGTILF
TRBV6-1	few	TRBD1	TRBJ1-4	TGTGCCAGCAGTCAGACAGGGTCGAATGAAAAACTGTTTTTT	CASSQTGSNEKLFF
TRBV6-1	.	.	TRBJ1-3	TGTGCCAGCAGCCAGAACAGGGCTCCCCCTGGAAACACCATATATTTT	CASSQNRAPPGNTIYF
TRBV7-3	.	.	TRBJ1-1	TGTGCCAGCAGCTTAACTGGTGGAGTTGCTGAAGCTTTCTTT	CASSLTGGVAEAFF
TRBV30	many	.	TRBJ2-7	TGTGCCTGGAGTGCCGGCCCCCCCGGGGTCTACGAGCAGTACTTC	CAWSAGPPGVYEQYF
TRBV12-3/TRBV12-4	few	TRBD2	TRBJ2-2	TGTGCCAGCACCCGACTAGCGGGAGACACCGGGGAGCTGTTTTTT	CASTRLAGDTGELFF
TRBV2	.	.	TRBJ1-2	TGTGCCAGCAGTGTGGGCACGGTCGGGATTTATGGCTACACCTTC	CASSVGTVGIYGYTF
TRBV20-1	.	TRBD2	TRBJ2-7	TGCAGTGCTACTACTCGACTAGCGGGGTACGAGCAGTACTTC	CSATTRLAGYEQYF
TRBV7-9	many	.	TRBJ1-2	TGTGCCAGCAGCTTAATCAGGGATGGGTATGGCTACACCTTC	CASSLIRDGYGYTF
TRBV5-1	many	TRBD2	TRBJ2-7	TGCGCCAGCAGCCAAACCGGGACTAGAGAACCAGACGAGCAGTACTTC	CASSQTGTREPDEQYF
TRBV28	medium-sized	.	TRBJ2-1	TGTGCCAGCAGCTACGAAGTAGGCTCCTACAATGAGCAGTTCTTC	CASSYEVGSYNEQFF
TRBV28	.	TRBD2	TRBJ2-2	TGTGCCAGCAGTACTTTGGGACTAGCAGTGAACACCGGGGAGCTGTTTTTT	CASSTLGLAVNTGELFF
TRBV24-1	few	.	TRBJ2-3	TGTGCCACCAGTGATGCCGGGCAGGGGGATACGCAGTATTTT	CATSDAGQGDTQYF
TRBV28	medium-sized	.	TRBJ2-7	TGTGCCAGCAGTTTAGGCCGACAGGTCACCTACGAGCAGTACTTC	CASSLGRQVTYEQYF
TRBV3-1	.	.	TRBJ1-3	TGTGCCAGCAGCCTCAGGAGCTCTGGAAACACCATATATTTT	CASSLRSSGNTIYF
TRBV7-2	.	TRBD2	TRBJ2-7	TGTGCCAGCAGCTTAGCCACGCAGCGGGAGGCGCAATACGAGCAGTACTTC	CASSLATQREAQYEQYF